This TCR beta chain was profiled in a study of tumor-infiltrating lymphocytes in localized non-small cell lung cancer. Findings of the study overall: Only some patients had TCR sequencing, depending on available tissue. IM1 and IM2 tumors showed no difference in T-cell fraction.

The germline gives CDR1 LNHNV, CDR2 YYDKDF (reference sequence). This CDR3 has 14 amino acids. V lost 1 base and J lost 4, with 7 bases in between. The data were produced by immunoSEQ multiplex PCR, yet TCRdb's version contains in-frame clones alone and is incomplete. The table records about 3,000 clones, over 50% of them present only once. This clone was counted between two and nine times. Its specificity is unknown. The clonotype was recovered from a human donor with non-small cell lung cancer. V is TRBV15 and J is TRBJ1-4; D is uncertain. The specimen sequenced was uninvolved lung tissue not adjacent to the tumor. The CDR3 region is CATSRGTVNEKLFF. The CDR3 nucleotides read TGTGCCACCAGCAGAGGGACGGTTAATGAAAAACTGTTTTTT.